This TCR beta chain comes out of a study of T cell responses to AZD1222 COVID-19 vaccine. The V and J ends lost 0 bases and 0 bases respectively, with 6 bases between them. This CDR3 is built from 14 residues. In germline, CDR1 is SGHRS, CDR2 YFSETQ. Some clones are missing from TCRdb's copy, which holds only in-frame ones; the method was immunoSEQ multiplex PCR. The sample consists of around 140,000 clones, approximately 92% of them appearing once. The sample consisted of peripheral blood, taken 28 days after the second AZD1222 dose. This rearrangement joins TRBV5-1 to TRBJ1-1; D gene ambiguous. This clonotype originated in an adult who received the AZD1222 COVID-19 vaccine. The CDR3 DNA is TGCGCCAGCAGCTTGGACTTCCTGAACACTGAAGCTTTCTTT. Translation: CASSLDFLNTEAFF.